The 25 T cell receptor beta chains below all came from one sample that was sequenced in a study of blood T cell repertoires in COVID-19. This table comes from immunoSEQ multiplex PCR, and its TCRdb copy is limited to in-frame clones, with some not included. The table records around 95,000 clones, approximately 81% of them present only once. Sequenced sample: peripheral blood. The receptors derive from a human donor in a cohort sampled during active COVID-19.

The V gene is TRBV5-1, the J gene TRBJ1-1; 8 bases agree with TRBD1. V shed 4 bases, J shed 5 bases, and the junction held 7 bases outside the gene matches. The CDR3 runs to 14 residues. Germline CDR1 and CDR2: SGHRS and YFSETQ. CDR3 sequence reads: CASSSGQGWTEAFF. CDR3 nucleotide sequence: TGCGCCAGCAGCAGTGGACAGGGATGGACTGAAGCTTTCTTT.

This chain connects TRBV29-1 to TRBJ1-1; D remains ambiguous. Trimming took 4 bases from V and 8 from J, leaving 11 bases between them. This CDR3 contains 11 residues. In germline, CDR1 is SQVTM, CDR2 ANQGSEA. The CDR3: CSVAGSSEAFF. Written as DNA, the CDR3 is TGCAGCGTTGCGGGGAGTTCAGAAGCTTTCTTT.

The chain uses TRBV6-7 and TRBJ1-1; D ambiguous. TRBV6-7 is assigned to the ORF class and has an uncertain function. The V and J ends lost 5 bases and 4 bases respectively, with 17 bases between them. The length of the CDR3 is 15 residues. In DNA, the CDR3 is TGTGCCAGCAGTCACCGGGGTTCACGAGGCACTGAAGCTTTCTTT. This sequence encodes CASSHRGSRGTEAFF.

V and J are TRBV4-3 and TRBJ1-2; tentative D call: TRBD1 (5 bases). V was pared by 4 bases and J by 5 bases, with 14 bases between. Germline assignment: CDR1 LGHNA and CDR2 YSLEER. The CDR3 covers 14 residues. Here the CDR3 DNA reads TGCGCCAGCAGCCGCGGGACCGCGGGGTATGGCTACACCTTC. Translated: CASSRGTAGYGYTF.

This clone was observed a few times. This sequence joins TRBV2 and TRBJ2-7; tentatively, D is TRBD1 (6 bases). Germline CDR1 and CDR2: SNHLY and FYNNEI. CDR3 length equals 13 residues. With 8 bases removed from V and 6 bases from J, the gap between germline ends came to 17 bases. As DNA, the CDR3 is TGTGCCAGCTCTACACAGGGCCTACGCGAGCAGTACTTC. It is translated as CASSTQGLREQYF.

This clone was seen once. This chain connects TRBV7-2 to TRBJ1-2; no clear D. CDR3 size: 15 residues. Trimming cost V 5 bases and J 3 bases, with 16 bases left between them. The germline V gene encodes CDR1 SGHTA and CDR2 FQGNSA. The CDR3 loop is CASSRGDIIDYGYTF. The CDR3 nucleotides read TGTGCCAGCAGCCGCGGGGATATAATAGACTATGGCTACACCTTC.

The gene calls are TRBV18 and TRBJ2-1; TRBD2 agrees at 7 bases. In germline, CDR1 is KGHSH, CDR2 LQKENI. The J segment lost 2 bases and the V segment lost 6 bases, leaving 4 bases of the junction unmatched. The CDR3 covers 14 residues. The CDR3 region is CASSQSGTYNEQFF. The CDR3 DNA sequence: TGTGCCAGCTCTCAAAGCGGGACCTACAATGAGCAGTTCTTC.

V and J are TRBV11-2 and TRBJ1-6; 9 bases match TRBD1. J was trimmed by 10 bases and V by 5 bases; bases with no gene match: 12. CDR3 length equals 16 residues. Germline values: CDR1 SGHAT, CDR2 FQNNGV. In DNA form, the CDR3 reads TGTGCCAGCAGCCCCGCGGGGACAGGGTCGGGATCACCCCTCCACTTT. Translation gives CASSPAGTGSGSPLHF.

This rearrangement joins TRBV6-5 to TRBJ2-3; D may be TRBD1 (5 bases). The germline gives CDR1 MNHEY, CDR2 SVGAGI. This CDR3 comprises 13 residues. Deletions cut 4 bases from V and 3 bases from J, with 8 bases between. This CDR3 is CASSFPGTDTQYF. CDR3 coding DNA: TGTGCCAGCAGTTTCCCAGGGACAGATACGCAGTATTTT.

This sequence joins TRBV12-5 and TRBJ1-5; possibly TRBD1 for D (6 bases). Germline-derived CDR1 and CDR2 are LGHNT and FRNRAP. The CDR3 is 16 residues long. V gave up 6 bases and J gave up 3 bases, with 18 bases separating them. The CDR3 nucleotides read TGTGCTAGTGGCTCTACACAGGGAATCGTCAATCAGCCCCAGCATTTT. Protein product: CASGSTQGIVNQPQHF.

V usage is TRBV9 and J usage is TRBJ1-2; TRBD1 agrees at 10 bases. The germline CDR1 and CDR2 sequences are SGDLS and YYNGEE. The CDR3 covers 17 residues. V lost 3 bases to trimming and J lost 3 bases; unmatched junction nucleotides: 11. The CDR3 sequence: CASSGDPDRGRYYGYTF. In DNA form, the CDR3 reads TGTGCCAGCAGCGGCGACCCCGACAGGGGGCGATACTATGGCTACACCTTC.

The rearrangement uses TRBV29-1 and TRBJ1-1; D call uncertain. This CDR3 region has 15 residues. Germline CDR1 and CDR2: SQVTM and ANQGSEA. V lost 4 bases and J 2 bases, leaving 17 bases between the germline ends. The CDR3, as DNA: TGCAGCGTTGGCAATTCGGGGATGGGAAACACTGAAGCTTTCTTT. Its protein product is CSVGNSGMGNTEAFF.

CDR3 sequence (DNA): TGTGCCATACCGGAGGGGGCTCGCACGAATACGCAGTATTTT. It codes for CAIPEGARTNTQYF. V usage is TRBV7-2 and J usage is TRBJ2-3; weak D call: TRBD1 (7 bases). The CDR3 contains 14 residues. Per the germline V gene, CDR1 is SGHTA and CDR2 is FQGNSA. Trimming took 10 bases from V and 7 from J, leaving 21 bases between them.

The chain joins TRBV4-3 to TRBJ1-3; 10 nucleotides match TRBD1. Germline values: CDR1 LGHNA, CDR2 YSLEER. This CDR3 is 18 amino acids long. Trimming at V came to 3 bases and at J to 0 bases, leaving 8 bases not matched to a gene. CDR3 bases: TGCGCCAGCAGCCAGGGGACAGGGGACCTTGTCTCTGGAAACACCATATATTTT. Protein product: CASSQGTGDLVSGNTIYF.

The chain uses TRBV5-5 and TRBJ1-3, with D perhaps TRBD1 (6 bases). V dropped 5 bases and J dropped 4 bases, with 16 bases sitting between them. Germline V gene lookup returns CDR1 SGHKS and CDR2 YYEKEE (reference sequence). The CDR3 is made up of 15 amino acids. CDR3 nucleotide sequence: TGTGCCAGCAGTTATCAGACAGGCCCCGGAAACACCATATATTTT. It yields the protein CASSYQTGPGNTIYF.

This chain links TRBV6-1 with TRBJ1-2; D is undetermined. The germline V gene has CDR1 MNHNS and CDR2 SASEGT. V was trimmed by 1 base and J by 4 bases, leaving 13 bases between them. This CDR3 is 15 amino acids long. The CDR3 sequence is CASSEGSTHSYGYTF. In DNA, the CDR3 is TGTGCCAGCAGTGAAGGGTCTACCCACAGCTATGGCTACACCTTC.

The V call is TRBV19, the J call TRBJ1-2, with 9 bases lining up with TRBD1. The length of the CDR3 is 13 residues. CDR1 LNHDA and CDR2 SQIVND come from the germline V gene (reference sequence). The trim removed 7 bases at V and 7 bases at J, leaving 7 bases unmatched. CDR3 loop: CASTEQGAGGYTF. For the CDR3, the DNA is TGTGCCAGTACCGAACAGGGGGCAGGTGGCTACACCTTC.

V is TRBV7-2 and J is TRBJ2-2; D call uncertain. Germline CDR1 SGHTA, CDR2 FQGNSA. The CDR3 is 16 residues long. V lost 0 bases to trimming and J lost 1 base, with 9 bases between them. The CDR3 bases are TGTGCCAGCAGCTTAGCCGTTACCGGGAACACCGGGGAGCTGTTTTTT. Translation gives CASSLAVTGNTGELFF. Looking up the rest from reference TRBV7-2 and TRBJ2-2 gives the full variable domain: GAGVSQSPSNKVTEKGKDVELRCDPISGHTALYWYRQSLGQGLEFLIYFQGNSAPDKSGLPSDRFSAERTGGSVSTLTIQRTQQEDSAVYLCASSLAVTGNTGELFFGEGSRLTVL.

The chain recombines TRBV5-4 with TRBJ2-2, with 9 nucleotides matching TRBD2. The germline V gene encodes CDR1 SGHNT and CDR2 YYREEE (reference sequence). V shed 3 bases, J shed 3 bases, and the junction held 12 bases outside the gene matches. This CDR3 is 18 amino acids long. Here the CDR3 reads CASSSAPGGRAYTGELFF. The CDR3 bases are TGTGCCAGCAGCTCGGCCCCCGGCGGGAGGGCCTACACCGGGGAGCTGTTTTTT.

This clone has more than one count but fewer than ten. This chain connects TRBV18 to TRBJ1-1; possible D gene TRBD1, 6 bases. Germline V lookup: CDR1 KGHSH, CDR2 LQKENI. Trimming removed 0 bases at V and 4 bases at J, with 12 bases between. CDR3 length: 15 amino acids. In DNA form, the CDR3 reads TGTGCCAGCTCACCACCCTCGGGGACAACCACTGAAGCTTTCTTT. It specifies CASSPPSGTTTEAFF.

V is TRBV7-9 and J is TRBJ1-1; 8 bases agree with TRBD1. CDR3 size: 15 residues. CDR1 is SEHNR and CDR2 is FQNEAQ in the germline V gene (reference sequence). Trimming cost V 5 bases and J 4 bases; bases outside gene matches: 9. The CDR3 reads CASSRLQDRATEAFF. Written as DNA, the CDR3 is TGTGCCAGCAGCAGACTCCAGGACAGGGCCACTGAAGCTTTCTTT.

V usage is TRBV11-2 and J usage is TRBJ1-4; tentative D call: TRBD1 (6 bases). The CDR3 is made up of 14 amino acids. CDR1 is SGHAT and CDR2 is FQNNGV in the germline V gene. Deletions cut 5 bases from V and 8 bases from J, with 15 bases between. The CDR3: CASSPLGGAEKLFF. CDR3 DNA: TGTGCCAGCAGCCCCCTGGGGGGGGCCGAAAAACTGTTTTTT.

This clone was observed a few times. The V gene is TRBV29-1, the J gene TRBJ2-3, with 7 bases matching TRBD1. This CDR3 comprises 14 residues. Per the germline V gene, CDR1 is SQVTM and CDR2 is ANQGSEA. Trimming cost V 6 bases and J 3 bases; bases outside gene matches: 9. CDR3 nucleotide sequence: TGCAGCGTCCAAAGGACAGGTACAACAGATACGCAGTATTTT. This translates into CSVQRTGTTDTQYF.

V gene TRBV10-3 combines with J gene TRBJ2-5; 8 positions agree with TRBD2. The CDR3 length is 18 residues. CDR1 and CDR2 (germline): ENHRY, SYGVKD. Germline trimming cut 0 bases from V and 4 bases from J; bases unmatched to any gene: 13. The CDR3 here is CAISESLGISGNGETQYF. The DNA of the CDR3 is TGTGCCATCAGTGAGTCATTAGGGATTAGCGGGAACGGAGAGACCCAGTACTTC.

This rearrangement joins TRBV4-3 to TRBJ2-4; a possible D gene is TRBD2 (6 bases). The V gene lost 1 base and the J gene lost 5 bases, with 15 bases spanning the gap. This CDR3 region has 16 residues. Germline V CDR1 and CDR2: LGHNA, YSLEER. CDR3: CASSQGLRGSQNIQYF. The DNA for the CDR3 is TGCGCCAGCAGCCAAGGCCTCCGGGGGAGCCAAAACATTCAGTACTTC.